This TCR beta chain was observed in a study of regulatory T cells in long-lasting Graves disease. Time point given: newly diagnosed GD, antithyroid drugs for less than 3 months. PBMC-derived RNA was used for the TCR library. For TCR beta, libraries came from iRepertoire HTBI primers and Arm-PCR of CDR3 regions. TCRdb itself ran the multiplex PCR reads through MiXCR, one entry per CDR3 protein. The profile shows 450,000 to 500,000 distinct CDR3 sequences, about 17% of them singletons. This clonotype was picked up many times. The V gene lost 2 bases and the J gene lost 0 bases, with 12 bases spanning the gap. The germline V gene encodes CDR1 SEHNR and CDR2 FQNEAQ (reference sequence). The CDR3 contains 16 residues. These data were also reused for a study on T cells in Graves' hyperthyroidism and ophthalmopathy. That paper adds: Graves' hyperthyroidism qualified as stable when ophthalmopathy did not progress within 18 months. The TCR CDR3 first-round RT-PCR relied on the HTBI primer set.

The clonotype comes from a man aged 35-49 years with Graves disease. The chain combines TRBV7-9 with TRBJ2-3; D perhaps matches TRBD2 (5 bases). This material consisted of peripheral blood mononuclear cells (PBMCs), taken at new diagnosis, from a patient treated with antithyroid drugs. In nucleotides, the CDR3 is TGTGCCAGCAGCTTAAGGCGGGTGGAGAGCACAGATACGCAGTATTTT. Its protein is CASSLRRVESTDTQYF.